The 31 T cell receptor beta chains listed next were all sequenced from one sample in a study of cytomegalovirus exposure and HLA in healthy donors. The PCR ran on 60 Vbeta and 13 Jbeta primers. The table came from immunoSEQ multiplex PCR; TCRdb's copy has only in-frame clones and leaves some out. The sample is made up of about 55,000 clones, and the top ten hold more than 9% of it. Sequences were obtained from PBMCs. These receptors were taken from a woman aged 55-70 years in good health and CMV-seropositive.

For the CDR3, the DNA is TGTGCCAGTAAGGGCGGGGGCCTACCCACAGATACGCAGTATTTT. Residues: CASKGGGLPTDTQYF. V and J are TRBV19 and TRBJ2-3; maybe TRBD2 (7 bases). CDR1 and CDR2 from the germline V gene are LNHDA and SQIVND (reference sequence). This CDR3 spans 15 amino acids. The V end lost 7 bases, the J end lost 2 bases, and 16 bases lay between the germline ends.

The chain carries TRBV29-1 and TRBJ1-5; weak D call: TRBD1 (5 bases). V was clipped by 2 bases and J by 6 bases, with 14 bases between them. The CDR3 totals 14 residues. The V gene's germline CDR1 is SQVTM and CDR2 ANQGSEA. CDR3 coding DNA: TGCAGCGTTGAAAATAAGGGGTTAGGTCAGCCCCAGCATTTT. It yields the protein CSVENKGLGQPQHF.

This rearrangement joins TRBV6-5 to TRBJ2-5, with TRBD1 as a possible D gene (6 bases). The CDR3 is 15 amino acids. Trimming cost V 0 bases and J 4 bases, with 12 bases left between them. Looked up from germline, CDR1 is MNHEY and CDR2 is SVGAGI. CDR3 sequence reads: CASSYSTAGAETQYF. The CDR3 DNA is TGTGCCAGCAGTTACTCGACGGCAGGGGCAGAGACCCAGTACTTC.

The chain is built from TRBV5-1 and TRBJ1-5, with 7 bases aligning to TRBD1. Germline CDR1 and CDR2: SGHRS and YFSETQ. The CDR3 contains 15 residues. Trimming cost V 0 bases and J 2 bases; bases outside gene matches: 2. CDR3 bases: TGCGCCAGCAGCTTGGGAACAGGGGGCAATCAGCCCCAGCATTTT. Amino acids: CASSLGTGGNQPQHF.

CDR3 nucleotides: TGTGCCAGCAGTGACCTTATGGGGGGGGCTGGCTACGAGCAGTACTTC. The encoded protein is CASSDLMGGAGYEQYF. The rearrangement joins TRBV6-1 to TRBJ2-7; maybe TRBD2 (7 bases). Per the germline V gene, CDR1 is MNHNS and CDR2 is SASEGT. This CDR3 has 16 amino acids. The V end lost 3 bases, the J end lost 3 bases, and 18 bases lay between the germline ends.

The chain's CDR3 is CSAGFQDYGYTF. The CDR3 DNA follows: TGCAGCGCTGGCTTCCAAGACTATGGCTACACCTTC. V is TRBV29-1 and J is TRBJ1-2; D is unresolved. CDR1 and CDR2 from the germline V gene are SQVTM and ANQGSEA. This CDR3 has 12 residues. V was pared by 7 bases and J by 3 bases, with 12 bases between.

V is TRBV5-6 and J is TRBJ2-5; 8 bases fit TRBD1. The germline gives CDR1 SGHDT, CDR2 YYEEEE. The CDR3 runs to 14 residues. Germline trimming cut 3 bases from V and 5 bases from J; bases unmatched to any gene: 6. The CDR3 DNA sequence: TGTGCCAGCAGCTCCCGGACAGGGCTGGAGACCCAGTACTTC. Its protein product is CASSSRTGLETQYF.

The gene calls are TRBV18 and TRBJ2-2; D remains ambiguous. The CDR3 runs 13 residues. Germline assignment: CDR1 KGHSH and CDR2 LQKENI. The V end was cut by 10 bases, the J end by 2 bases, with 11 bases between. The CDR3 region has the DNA TGTGCCATGCCCCGCGGAAACACCGGGGAGCTGTTTTTT. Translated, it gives CAMPRGNTGELFF.

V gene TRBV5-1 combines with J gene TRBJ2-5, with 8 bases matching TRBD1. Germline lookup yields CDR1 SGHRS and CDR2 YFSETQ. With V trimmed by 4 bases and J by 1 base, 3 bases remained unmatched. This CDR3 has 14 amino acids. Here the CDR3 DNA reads TGCGCCAGCAGCCCGGACAGGGTCCAAGAGACCCAGTACTTC. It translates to CASSPDRVQETQYF.

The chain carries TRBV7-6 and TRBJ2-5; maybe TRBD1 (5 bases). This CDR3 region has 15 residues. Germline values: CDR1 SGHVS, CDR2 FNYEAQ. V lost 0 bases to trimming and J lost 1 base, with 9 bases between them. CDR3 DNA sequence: TGTGCCAGCAGCTTAGCTCTTGGGGCCCAAGAGACCCAGTACTTC. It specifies CASSLALGAQETQYF.

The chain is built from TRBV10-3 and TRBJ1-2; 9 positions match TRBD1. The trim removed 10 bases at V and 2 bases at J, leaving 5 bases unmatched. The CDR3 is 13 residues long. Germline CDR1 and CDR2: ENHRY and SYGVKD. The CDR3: CANRQGENYGYTF. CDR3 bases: TGTGCCAATCGACAGGGGGAAAACTATGGCTACACCTTC.

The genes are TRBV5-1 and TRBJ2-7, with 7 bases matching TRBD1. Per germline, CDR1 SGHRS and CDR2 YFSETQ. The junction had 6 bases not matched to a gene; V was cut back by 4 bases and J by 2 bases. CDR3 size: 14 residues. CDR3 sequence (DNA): TGCGCCAGCAGCCCCAGGGACAGCGCCTACGAGCAGTACTTC. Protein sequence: CASSPRDSAYEQYF. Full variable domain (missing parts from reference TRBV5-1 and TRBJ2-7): KAGVTQTPRYLIKTRGQQVTLSCSPISGHRSVSWYQQTPGQGLQFLFEYFSETQRNKGNFPGRFSGRQFSNSRSEMNVSTLELGDSALYLCASSPRDSAYEQYFGPGTRLTVT.

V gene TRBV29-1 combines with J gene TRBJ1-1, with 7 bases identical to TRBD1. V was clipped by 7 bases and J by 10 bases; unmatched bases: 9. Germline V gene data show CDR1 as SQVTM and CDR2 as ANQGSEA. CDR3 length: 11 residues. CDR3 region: CSARIQGGAFF. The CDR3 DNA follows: TGCAGCGCGAGAATTCAGGGGGGAGCTTTCTTT.

CDR3 bases: TGTGCCAGCAGCTTAGGAGAAAGCACTGAAGCTTTCTTT. Translation: CASSLGESTEAFF. The rearrangement links TRBV11-2 to TRBJ1-1; D remains unclear. The V gene's germline CDR1 is SGHAT and CDR2 FQNNGV. Trimming left V 1 base short and J 4 bases short, with 7 bases between. The CDR3 loop spans 13 amino acids.

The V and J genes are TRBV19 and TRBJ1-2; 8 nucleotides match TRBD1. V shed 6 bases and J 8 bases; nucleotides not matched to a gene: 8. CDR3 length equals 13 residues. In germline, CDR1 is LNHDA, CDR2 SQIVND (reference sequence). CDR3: CASSLTGGEGYTF. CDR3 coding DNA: TGTGCCAGTAGCCTTACAGGGGGTGAGGGCTACACCTTC. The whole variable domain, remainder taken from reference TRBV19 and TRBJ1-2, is DGGITQSPKYLFRKEGQNVTLSCEQNLNHDAMYWYRQDPGQGLRLIYYSQIVNDFQKGDIAEGYSVSREKKESFPLTVTSAQKNPTAFYLCASSLTGGEGYTFGSGTRLTVV.

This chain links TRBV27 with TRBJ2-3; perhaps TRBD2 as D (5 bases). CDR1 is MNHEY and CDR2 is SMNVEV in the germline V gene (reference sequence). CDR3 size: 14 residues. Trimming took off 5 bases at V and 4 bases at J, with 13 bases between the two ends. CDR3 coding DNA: TGTGCCAGCAGTATTTTGACCGGGGCAGATACGCAGTATTTT. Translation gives CASSILTGADTQYF.

This CDR3 is CASSGTSGGAREQFF. The CDR3 DNA is TGTGCCAGCAGCGGGACTAGCGGGGGGGCTCGGGAGCAGTTCTTC. The chain has TRBV9 and TRBJ2-1; TRBD2 matches 15 bases. The CDR3 sequence is 15 residues long. J gave up 10 bases and V 3 bases, and 5 bases lay outside the gene matches. Germline loops: CDR1 SGDLS, CDR2 YYNGEE.

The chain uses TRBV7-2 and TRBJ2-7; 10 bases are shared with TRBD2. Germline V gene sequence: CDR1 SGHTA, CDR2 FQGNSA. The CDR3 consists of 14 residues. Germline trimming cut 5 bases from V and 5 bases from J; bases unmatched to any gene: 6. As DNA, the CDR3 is TGTGCCAGCAGCGCAACTAGCGGGGTCCACGAGCAGTACTTC. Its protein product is CASSATSGVHEQYF.

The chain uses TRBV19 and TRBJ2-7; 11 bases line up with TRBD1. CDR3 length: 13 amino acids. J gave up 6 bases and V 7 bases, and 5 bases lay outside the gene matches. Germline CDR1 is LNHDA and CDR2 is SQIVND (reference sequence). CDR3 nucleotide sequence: TGTGCCAGTACCGGGACAGGGGGGTCCGAGCAGTACTTC. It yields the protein CASTGTGGSEQYF.

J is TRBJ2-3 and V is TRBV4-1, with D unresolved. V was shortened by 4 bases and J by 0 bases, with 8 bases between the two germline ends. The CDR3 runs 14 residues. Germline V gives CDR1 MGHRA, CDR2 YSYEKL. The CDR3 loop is CASSLSRSTDTQYF. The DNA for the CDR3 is TGCGCCAGCAGCCTCTCCCGGAGCACAGATACGCAGTATTTT.

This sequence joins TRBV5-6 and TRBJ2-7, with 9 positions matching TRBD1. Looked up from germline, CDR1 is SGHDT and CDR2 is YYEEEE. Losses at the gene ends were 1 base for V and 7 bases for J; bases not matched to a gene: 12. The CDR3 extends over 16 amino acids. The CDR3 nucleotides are TGTGCCAGCAGCTTGCCATCCGGGACAGGGATTAGAGAGCAGTACTTC. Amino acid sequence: CASSLPSGTGIREQYF.

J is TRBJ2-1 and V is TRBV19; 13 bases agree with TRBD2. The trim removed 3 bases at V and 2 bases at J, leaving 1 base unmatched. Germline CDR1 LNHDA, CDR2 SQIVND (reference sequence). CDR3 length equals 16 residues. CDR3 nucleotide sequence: TGTGCCAGTAGTATCGGGACTAGCGGGGCCTACAATGAGCAGTTCTTC. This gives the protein CASSIGTSGAYNEQFF.

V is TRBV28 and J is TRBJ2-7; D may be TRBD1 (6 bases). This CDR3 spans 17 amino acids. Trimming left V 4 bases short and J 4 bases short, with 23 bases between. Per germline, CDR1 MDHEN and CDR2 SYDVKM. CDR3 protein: CASSSARGASSSYEQYF. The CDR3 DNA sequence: TGTGCCAGCAGTTCGGCCAGGGGCGCATCTAGTTCTTACGAGCAGTACTTC.

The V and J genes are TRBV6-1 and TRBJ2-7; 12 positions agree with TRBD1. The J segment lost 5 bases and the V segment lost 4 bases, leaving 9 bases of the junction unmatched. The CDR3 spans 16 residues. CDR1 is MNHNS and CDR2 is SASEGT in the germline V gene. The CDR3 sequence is CASSAFSGQGANEQYF. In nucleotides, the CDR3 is TGTGCCAGCAGTGCTTTTTCGGGACAGGGGGCAAACGAGCAGTACTTC.

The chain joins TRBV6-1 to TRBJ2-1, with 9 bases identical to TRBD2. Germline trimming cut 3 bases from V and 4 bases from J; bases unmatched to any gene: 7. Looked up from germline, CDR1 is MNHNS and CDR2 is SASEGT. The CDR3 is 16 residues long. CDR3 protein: CASSERLAGIYNEQFF. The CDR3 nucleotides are TGTGCCAGCAGTGAGAGGCTAGCGGGAATATACAATGAGCAGTTCTTC.

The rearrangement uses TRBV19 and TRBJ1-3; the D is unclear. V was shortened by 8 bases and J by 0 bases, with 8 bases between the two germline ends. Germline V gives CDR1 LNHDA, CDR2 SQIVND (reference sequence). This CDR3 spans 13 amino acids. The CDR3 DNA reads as TGTGCCAGTGGGAGAGGCTCTGGAAACACCATATATTTT. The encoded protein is CASGRGSGNTIYF.

This CDR3 reads CASSPFSGSRGDSPLHF. CDR3 nucleotides: TGTGCCAGCTCACCATTTTCGGGATCTCGAGGTGATTCACCCCTCCACTTT. This chain uses TRBV18 with TRBJ1-6, with no clear D. Trimming stripped 2 bases from V and 8 bases from J, with 19 bases between. This CDR3 is 17 amino acids long. The germline CDR1 and CDR2 sequences are KGHSH and LQKENI.

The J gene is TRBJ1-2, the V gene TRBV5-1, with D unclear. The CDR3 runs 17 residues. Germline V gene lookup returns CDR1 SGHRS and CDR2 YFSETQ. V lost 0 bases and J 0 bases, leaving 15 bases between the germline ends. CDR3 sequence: CASSLARTAEANYGYTF. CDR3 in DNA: TGCGCCAGCAGCTTGGCCCGTACAGCTGAAGCTAACTATGGCTACACCTTC.

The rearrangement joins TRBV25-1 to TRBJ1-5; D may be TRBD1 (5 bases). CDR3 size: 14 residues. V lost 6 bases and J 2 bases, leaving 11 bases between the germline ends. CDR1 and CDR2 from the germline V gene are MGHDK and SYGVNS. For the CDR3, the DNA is TGTGCCAGCAGAAGACAGTTCCGCAATCAGCCCCAGCATTTT. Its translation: CASRRQFRNQPQHF. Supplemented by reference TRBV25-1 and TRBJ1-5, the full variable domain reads EADIYQTPRYLVIGTGKKITLECSQTMGHDKMYWYQQDPGMELHLIHYSYGVNSTEKGDLSSESTVSRIRTEHFPLTLESARPSHTSQYLCASRRQFRNQPQHFGDGTRLSIL.

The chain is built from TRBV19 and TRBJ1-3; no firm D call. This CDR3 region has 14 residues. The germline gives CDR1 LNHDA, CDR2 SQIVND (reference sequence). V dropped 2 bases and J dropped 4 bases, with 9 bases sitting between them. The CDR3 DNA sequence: TGTGCCAGTAGTATACCGGGAGTCGGAAACACCATATATTTT. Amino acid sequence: CASSIPGVGNTIYF.

This CDR3 is CASHDRQGITEAFF. The CDR3 nucleotides are TGTGCCAGTCACGACCGACAGGGGATAACTGAAGCTTTCTTT. V is TRBV19 and J is TRBJ1-1; TRBD1 matches at 8 bases. This CDR3 has 14 residues. Germline CDR1 and CDR2: LNHDA and SQIVND (reference sequence). J gave up 5 bases and V 8 bases, and 10 bases lay outside the gene matches. The full variable domain, its missing parts supplied by reference TRBV19 and TRBJ1-1, is DGGITQSPKYLFRKEGQNVTLSCEQNLNHDAMYWYRQDPGQGLRLIYYSQIVNDFQKGDIAEGYSVSREKKESFPLTVTSAQKNPTAFYLCASHDRQGITEAFFGQGTRLTVV.